This TCR beta chain appears in the sequencing data of a study of response to subunit inactivated influenza vaccine. Broader study findings: T cells newly recruited by each seasonal influenza vaccination are few, the authors suggested.

One entry per CDR3 protein, called by TCRdb with MiXCR from the RT-PCR reads. The table records 600,000 to 850,000 distinct CDR3 sequences, 14% of them present only once. This CDR3 comprises 11 residues. V lost 5 bases to trimming and J lost 7 bases, with 6 bases between them. Germline lookup yields CDR1 SGHTA and CDR2 FQGNSA. This clonotype appeared many times. Its antigen is unknown. The V gene is TRBV7-2, the J gene TRBJ2-1; D is unresolved. The sequence derives from a man aged 45 to 65 who received an inactivated influenza vaccine. The input for sequencing was PBMCs from blood, taken roughly 15 days before vaccination. CDR3 protein: CASSDDNEQFF. The DNA for the CDR3 is TGTGCCAGCAGCGACGATAATGAGCAGTTCTTC.